The sample holds a few counts of the clone carrying this T cell receptor beta chain. The antigen remains unidentified. This entry is derived from a study of cytomegalovirus exposure and HLA in healthy donors. Study results and limitations: Presence/absence analyses rested on an assumption that sequencing depth was roughly uniform across donors. Most subjects had HLA-A and HLA-B alleles reportedly predicted accurately by TCR beta sequences. Listed as cytomegalovirus-associated were 150 to 200 TCR beta chains.

PCR used 60 Vbeta primers and 13 Jbeta primers. In the study's own analysis: Unique TCR beta chains totaled approximately 83 million in a later count, with around 11 million of them shared. Assay used: immunoSEQ multiplex PCR; TCRdb lists only in-frame clones, some missing. From that table come the V and J calls and clone size; the DNA was used to work out D and trimming. This repertoire shows 120,000 to 150,000 clones, 55% to 80% found once; its top ten account for 13% to 15%. The V gene's germline CDR1 is LNHDA and CDR2 SQIVND (reference sequence). Trimming removed 5 bases from V and 2 bases from J, with 12 bases in between. There are 15 residues in the CDR3.

The chain employs TRBV19 and TRBJ1-4; the D gene is possibly TRBD1 (5 bases). Sequenced material: PBMCs. The clonotype was recovered from a human donor in good health. Written as DNA, the CDR3 is TGTGCCAGTAGTCCCGGGACTTACACTAATGAAAAACTGTTTTTT. Protein product: CASSPGTYTNEKLFF.